This T cell receptor beta chain was captured by sequencing in a study of T-cell reconstitution after alpha-beta-depleted transplantation in children. Using unique molecular identifiers, the investigators prepared the TCRbeta library. TCRdb redid the calling of the PCR reads with MiXCR, one entry per CDR3 protein. This table has 450,000 to 500,000 distinct CDR3 sequences, around 13% appearing once. This clonotype has at least ten counts. The J segment lost 1 base and the V segment lost 7 bases, leaving 13 bases of the junction unmatched. The CDR3 totals 19 residues. This receptor was identified in a human donor who donated a stem cell graft to a child with combined immunodeficiency. Sequencing used PBMCs from the stem cell graft donor, obtained from the stem cell graft. The chain combines TRBV12-3 or TRBV12-4 with TRBJ2-1, with 13 bases fitting TRBD2. The CDR3 region has the DNA TGTGCCAGCACTCTCCGGTGGACTAGCGGGAGAGGGTCCTACAATGAGCAGTTCTTC. Translating gives CASTLRWTSGRGSYNEQFF.